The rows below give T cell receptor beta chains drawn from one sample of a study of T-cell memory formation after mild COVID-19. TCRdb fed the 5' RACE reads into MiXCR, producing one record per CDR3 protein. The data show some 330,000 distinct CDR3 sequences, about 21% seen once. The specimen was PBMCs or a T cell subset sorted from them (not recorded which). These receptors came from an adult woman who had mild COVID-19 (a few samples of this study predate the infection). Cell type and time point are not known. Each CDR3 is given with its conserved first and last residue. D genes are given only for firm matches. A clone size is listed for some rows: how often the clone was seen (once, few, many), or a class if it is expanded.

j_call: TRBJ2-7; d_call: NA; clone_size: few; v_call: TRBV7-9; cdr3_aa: CASRGAGPTYEQYF; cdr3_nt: TGTGCCAGCAGGGGGGCAGGGCCGACCTACGAGCAGTACTTC
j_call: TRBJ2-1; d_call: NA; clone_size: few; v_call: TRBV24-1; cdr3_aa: CATSGTGVDYNEQFF; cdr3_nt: TGTGCCACCAGTGGTACAGGAGTTGACTACAATGAGCAGTTCTTC
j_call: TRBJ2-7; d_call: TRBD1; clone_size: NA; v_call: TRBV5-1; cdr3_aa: CASSLAGTGAVEQYF; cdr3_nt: TGCGCCAGCAGCTTGGCCGGGACAGGGGCGGTCGAGCAGTACTTC
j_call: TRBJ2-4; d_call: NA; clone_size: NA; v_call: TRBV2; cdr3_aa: CASSEPASRKSIQYF; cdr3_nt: TGTGCCAGCAGTGAGCCGGCCTCCCGGAAGTCCATTCAGTACTTC
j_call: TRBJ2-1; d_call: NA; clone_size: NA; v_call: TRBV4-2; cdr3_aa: CASSPKGGDYNEQFF; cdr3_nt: TGTGCCAGCAGCCCGAAGGGGGGGGACTACAATGAGCAGTTCTTC
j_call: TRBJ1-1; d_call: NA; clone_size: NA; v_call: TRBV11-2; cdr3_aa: CASSRSGTEAFF; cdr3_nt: TGTGCCAGCAGCCGGAGCGGGACTGAAGCTTTCTTT
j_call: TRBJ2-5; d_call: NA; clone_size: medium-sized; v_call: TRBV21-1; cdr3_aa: CASRSPGLGTGDEETQYF; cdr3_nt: TGTGCCAGCAGGTCCCCGGGGTTGGGGACAGGGGACGAAGAGACCCAGTACTTC
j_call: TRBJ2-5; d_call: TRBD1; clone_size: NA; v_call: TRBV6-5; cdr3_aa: CASSWQGALETQYF; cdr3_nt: TGTGCCAGCAGTTGGCAGGGGGCTTTGGAGACCCAGTACTTC
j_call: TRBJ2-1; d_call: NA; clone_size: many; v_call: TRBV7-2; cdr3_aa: CASSLAANQNEQFF; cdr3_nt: TGTGCCAGCAGCTTGGCTGCAAACCAGAATGAGCAGTTCTTC
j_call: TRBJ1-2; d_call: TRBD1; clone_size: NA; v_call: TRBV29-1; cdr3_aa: CSVVMFLNYRGGYGYTF; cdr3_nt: TGCAGCGTTGTGATGTTCCTAAATTACAGGGGAGGCTATGGCTACACCTTC
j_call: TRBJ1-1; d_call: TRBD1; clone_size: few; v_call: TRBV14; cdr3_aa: CASNYRGRNTEAFF; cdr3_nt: TGTGCCAGCAACTACAGGGGGCGGAACACTGAAGCTTTCTTT
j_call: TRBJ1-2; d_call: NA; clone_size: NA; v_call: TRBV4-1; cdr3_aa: CASSQVAGNGYTF; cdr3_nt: TGCGCCAGCAGCCAAGTAGCGGGGAACGGCTACACCTTC
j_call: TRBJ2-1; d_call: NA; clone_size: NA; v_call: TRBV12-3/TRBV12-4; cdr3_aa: CASSYQGRAGEQFF; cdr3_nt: TGTGCCAGCAGCTATCAGGGCAGGGCCGGTGAGCAGTTCTTC
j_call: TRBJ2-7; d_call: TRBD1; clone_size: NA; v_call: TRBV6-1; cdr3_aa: CASSYTGTDSYEQYF; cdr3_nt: TGTGCCAGCAGTTATACCGGGACAGATTCCTACGAGCAGTACTTC
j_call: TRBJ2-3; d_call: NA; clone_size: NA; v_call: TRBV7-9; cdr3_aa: CAPEDGGTQYF; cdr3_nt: TGTGCCCCGGAGGATGGGGGTACGCAGTATTTT
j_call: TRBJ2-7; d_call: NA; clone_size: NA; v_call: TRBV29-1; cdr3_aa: CSVEDGGVGGGYEQYF; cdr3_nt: TGCAGCGTTGAAGACGGGGGAGTGGGAGGAGGTTACGAGCAGTACTTC
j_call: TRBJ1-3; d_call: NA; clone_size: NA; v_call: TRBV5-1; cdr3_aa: CASSLDSPPGNTIYF; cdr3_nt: TGCGCCAGCAGCCTGGACAGCCCCCCTGGAAACACCATATATTTT
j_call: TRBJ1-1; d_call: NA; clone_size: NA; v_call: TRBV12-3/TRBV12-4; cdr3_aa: CASSSTEIWGTEAFF; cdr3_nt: TGTGCCAGCAGTTCAACAGAGATTTGGGGCACTGAAGCTTTCTTT
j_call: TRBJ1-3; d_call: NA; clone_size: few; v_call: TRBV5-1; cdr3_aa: CASRDSSGNTIYF; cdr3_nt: TGCGCCAGCAGGGACTCTTCTGGAAACACCATATATTTT
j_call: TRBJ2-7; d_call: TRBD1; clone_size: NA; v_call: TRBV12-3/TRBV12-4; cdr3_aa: CASMPRTGAEEQYF; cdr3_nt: TGTGCCAGCATGCCAAGGACAGGGGCGGAAGAGCAGTACTTC
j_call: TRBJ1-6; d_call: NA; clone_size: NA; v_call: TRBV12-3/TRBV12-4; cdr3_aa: CASSLGGSLYNSPLHF; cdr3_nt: TGTGCCAGCAGTTTAGGGGGGAGCCTCTATAATTCACCCCTCCACTTT
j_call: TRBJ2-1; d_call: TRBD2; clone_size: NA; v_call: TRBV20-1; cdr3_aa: CSAPSSSGTGNEQFF; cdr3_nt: TGCAGTGCTCCGAGTTCTAGCGGAACAGGCAATGAGCAGTTCTTC
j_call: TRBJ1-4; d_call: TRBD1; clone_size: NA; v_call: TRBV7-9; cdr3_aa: CASRPTGGYEKLFF; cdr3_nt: TGTGCCAGCAGACCTACAGGGGGGTATGAAAAACTGTTTTTT
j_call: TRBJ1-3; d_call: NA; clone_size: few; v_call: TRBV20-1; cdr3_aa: CSASMGNTIYF; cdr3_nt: TGCAGTGCCTCAATGGGAAACACCATATATTTT
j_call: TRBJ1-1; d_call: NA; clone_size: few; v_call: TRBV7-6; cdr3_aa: CASSLTPIGQTNTEAFF; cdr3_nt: TGTGCCAGCAGCTTAACGCCGATTGGACAGACGAACACTGAAGCTTTCTTT
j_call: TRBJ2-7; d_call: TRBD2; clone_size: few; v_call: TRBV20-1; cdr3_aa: CSAARGTSGGKQYF; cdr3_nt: TGCAGTGCCGCAAGGGGGACTAGCGGGGGGAAGCAGTACTTC
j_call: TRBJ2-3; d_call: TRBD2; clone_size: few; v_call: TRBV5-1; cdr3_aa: CASSWTLAGVTDTQYF; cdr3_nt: TGCGCCAGCAGCTGGACCCTAGCGGGGGTCACAGATACGCAGTATTTT
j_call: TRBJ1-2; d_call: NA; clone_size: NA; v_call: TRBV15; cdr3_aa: CATSRDGYGYTF; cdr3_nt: TGTGCCACCAGCAGAGACGGCTATGGCTACACCTTC
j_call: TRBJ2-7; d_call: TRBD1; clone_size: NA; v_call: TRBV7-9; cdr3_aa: CASSQGGTGTYEQYF; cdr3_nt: TGTGCCAGCAGCCAAGGGGGGACAGGGACCTACGAGCAGTACTTC
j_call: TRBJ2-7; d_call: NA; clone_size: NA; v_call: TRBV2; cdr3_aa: CASSEDVLGQNYEQYF; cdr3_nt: TGTGCCAGCAGTGAAGATGTGTTAGGACAGAACTACGAGCAGTACTTC
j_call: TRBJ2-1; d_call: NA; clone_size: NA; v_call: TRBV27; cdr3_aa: CASSHSLGANEQFF; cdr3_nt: TGTGCCAGCAGCCATAGTCTCGGCGCTAATGAGCAGTTCTTC
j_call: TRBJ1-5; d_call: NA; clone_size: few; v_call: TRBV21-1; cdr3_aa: CASSKGDSRQPQHF; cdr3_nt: TGTGCCAGCAGCAAAGGCGACAGCAGGCAGCCCCAGCATTTT
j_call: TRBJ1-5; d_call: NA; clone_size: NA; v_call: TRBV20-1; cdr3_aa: CSARVTSVMGNQPQHF; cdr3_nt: TGCAGTGCTAGAGTTACGAGTGTGATGGGCAATCAGCCCCAGCATTTT
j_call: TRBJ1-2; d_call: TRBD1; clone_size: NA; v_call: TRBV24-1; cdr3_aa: CATSDPGDSNYGYTF; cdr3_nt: TGTGCCACCAGTGACCCCGGGGACAGTAACTATGGCTACACCTTC
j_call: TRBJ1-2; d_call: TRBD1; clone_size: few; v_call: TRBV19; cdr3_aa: CASRTGLGYTF; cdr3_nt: TGTGCCAGTAGGACAGGGCTGGGCTACACCTTC
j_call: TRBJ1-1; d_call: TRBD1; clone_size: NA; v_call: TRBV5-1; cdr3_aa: CASSLGQGEITEAFF; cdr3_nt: TGCGCCAGCAGCTTGGGGCAGGGGGAGATCACTGAAGCTTTCTTT
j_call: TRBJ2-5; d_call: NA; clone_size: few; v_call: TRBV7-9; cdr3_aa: CASSSGAGARETQYF; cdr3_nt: TGTGCCAGCAGCTCCGGGGCAGGGGCGAGGGAGACCCAGTACTTC
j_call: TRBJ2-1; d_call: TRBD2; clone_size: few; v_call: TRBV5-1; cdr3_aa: CASSVGSGTRSNEQFF; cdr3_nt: TGCGCCAGCAGCGTGGGTAGCGGGACCCGGTCGAATGAGCAGTTCTTC
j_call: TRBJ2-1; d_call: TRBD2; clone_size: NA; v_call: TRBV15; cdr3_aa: CATSSRLAGGYNEQFF; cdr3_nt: TGTGCCACCAGCAGCAGACTAGCGGGGGGCTACAATGAGCAGTTCTTC
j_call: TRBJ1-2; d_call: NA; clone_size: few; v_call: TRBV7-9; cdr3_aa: CASSLAQLKGYTF; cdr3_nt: TGTGCCAGCAGCTTAGCTCAGCTCAAGGGCTACACCTTC
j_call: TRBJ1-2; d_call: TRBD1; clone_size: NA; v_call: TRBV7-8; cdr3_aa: CASSLGRTGFWGYTF; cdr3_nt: TGTGCCAGCAGCTTAGGGAGGACAGGGTTTTGGGGCTACACCTTC
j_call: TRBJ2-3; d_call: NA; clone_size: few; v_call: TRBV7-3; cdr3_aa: CASSPGGGGVILTDTQYF; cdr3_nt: TGTGCCAGCAGCCCCGGCGGAGGCGGGGTGATTCTCACAGATACGCAGTATTTT
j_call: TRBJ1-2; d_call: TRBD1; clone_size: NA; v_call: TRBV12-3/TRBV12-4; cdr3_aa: CASRHGQGYGYTF; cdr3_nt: TGTGCCAGCAGACACGGACAGGGCTATGGCTACACCTTC
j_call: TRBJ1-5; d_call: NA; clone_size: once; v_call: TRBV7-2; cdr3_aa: CASSSLPAGGGQPQHF; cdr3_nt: TGTGCCAGCAGCTCCCTACCGGCGGGCGGCGGTCAGCCCCAGCATTTT
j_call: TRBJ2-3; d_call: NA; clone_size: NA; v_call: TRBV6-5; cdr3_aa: CASRGALSTDTQYF; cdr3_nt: TGTGCCAGCAGGGGGGCCTTAAGCACAGATACGCAGTATTTT
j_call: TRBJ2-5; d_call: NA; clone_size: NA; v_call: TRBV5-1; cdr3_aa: CASSLGPGLGKETQYF; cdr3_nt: TGCGCCAGCAGCTTGGGACCGGGACTCGGAAAAGAGACCCAGTACTTC
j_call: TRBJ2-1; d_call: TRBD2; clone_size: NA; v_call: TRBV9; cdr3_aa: CASSVGPGGSGGAISTEQFF; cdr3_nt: TGTGCCAGCAGCGTAGGCCCCGGGGGTAGCGGGGGGGCCATCTCTACTGAGCAGTTCTTC
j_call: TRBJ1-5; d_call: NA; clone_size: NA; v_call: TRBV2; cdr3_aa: CASSEGARSPQHF; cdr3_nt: TGTGCCAGCAGTGAAGGGGCTAGGTCGCCCCAGCATTTT
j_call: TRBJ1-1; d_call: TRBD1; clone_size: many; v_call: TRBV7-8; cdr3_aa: CASSSGNRGRTEAFF; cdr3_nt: TGTGCCAGCAGCTCAGGGAACAGGGGACGAACTGAAGCTTTCTTT
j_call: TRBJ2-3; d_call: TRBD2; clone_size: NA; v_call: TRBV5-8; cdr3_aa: CASSPLAGGVTDTQYF; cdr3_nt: TGTGCCAGCAGCCCGTTAGCGGGAGGGGTAACAGATACGCAGTATTTT
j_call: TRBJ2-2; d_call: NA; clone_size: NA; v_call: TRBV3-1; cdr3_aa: CASSQERSGELFF; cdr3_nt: TGTGCCAGCAGCCAAGAGAGATCCGGGGAGCTGTTTTTT
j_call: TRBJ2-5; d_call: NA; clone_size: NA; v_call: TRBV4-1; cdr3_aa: CASSHLGGEETQYF; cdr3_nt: TGCGCCAGCAGCCACCTAGGGGGGGAAGAGACCCAGTACTTC